A single sample is the source of the 14 T cell receptor beta chains below, sequenced in a study of cytomegalovirus exposure and HLA in healthy donors. The PCR had 60 Vbeta and 13 Jbeta primers. Produced via immunoSEQ multiplex PCR; TCRdb's table is partial and in-frame only. The sample lists 180,000 or so clones, approximately 78% occurring once. Sequenced material: PBMCs. These receptors originate from a woman aged 18-29 years in good health and CMV-seronegative.

The J gene is TRBJ2-5, the V gene TRBV5-6; TRBD1 matches at 12 bases. Germline V lookup: CDR1 SGHDT, CDR2 YYEEEE. V lost 4 bases to trimming and J lost 4 bases; unmatched junction nucleotides: 2. The CDR3 is made up of 14 amino acids. CDR3 in amino acids: CASSRDRGRETQYF. Written as DNA, the CDR3 is TGTGCCAGCAGCCGGGACAGGGGGCGAGAGACCCAGTACTTC.

The chain employs TRBV11-2 and TRBJ2-1; 10 nucleotides match TRBD2. Germline loops: CDR1 SGHAT, CDR2 FQNNGV. This CDR3 has 17 amino acids. After removal of 0 bases from V and 4 bases from J, the junction contained 6 bases not matched to a gene. The CDR3 here is CASSLDLTSGSYNEQFF. The CDR3 DNA sequence: TGTGCCAGCAGCTTAGATCTGACTAGCGGGTCATACAATGAGCAGTTCTTC. The whole variable domain, filled in from reference TRBV11-2 and TRBJ2-1, reads EAGVAQSPRYKIIEKRQSVAFWCNPISGHATLYWYQQILGQGPKLLIQFQNNGVVDDSQLPKDRFSAERLKGVDSTLKIQPAKLEDSAVYLCASSLDLTSGSYNEQFFGPGTRLTVL.

V usage is TRBV18 and J usage is TRBJ1-1; D not certain. Looked up from germline, CDR1 is KGHSH and CDR2 is LQKENI. The CDR3 sequence is 13 residues long. The V end lost 3 bases, the J end lost 3 bases, and 8 bases lay between the germline ends. DNA of the CDR3: TGTGCCAGCTCACCTTGGCGGGACACTGAAGCTTTCTTT. As protein: CASSPWRDTEAFF.

This clone was recorded only once. The chain couples TRBV2 to TRBJ1-5; D gene uncertain. This CDR3 contains 13 residues. V was shortened by 3 bases and J by 6 bases, with 9 bases between the two germline ends. Germline lookup yields CDR1 SNHLY and CDR2 FYNNEI. CDR3 protein: CASSDGGGQPQHF. As DNA, the CDR3 is TGTGCCAGCAGTGACGGAGGCGGTCAGCCCCAGCATTTT.

The CDR3 DNA follows: TGCAGCGTTGAGAACAGTTTCTATGGCTACACCTTC. Amino acid sequence: CSVENSFYGYTF. This chain uses TRBV29-1 with TRBJ1-2; D gene unclear. Between the trimmed V and J ends, which lost 3 bases and 4 bases, there was a span of 9 bases. Germline V gene lookup returns CDR1 SQVTM and CDR2 ANQGSEA. This CDR3 is 12 amino acids long.

The V and J genes are TRBV5-1 and TRBJ2-7, with 11 bases fitting TRBD1. Germline V CDR1 and CDR2: SGHRS, YFSETQ. The J segment lost 5 bases and the V segment lost 4 bases, leaving 5 bases of the junction unmatched. The CDR3 runs to 14 residues. The CDR3 region is CASSPGTGGNEQYF. The CDR3 coding sequence is TGCGCCAGCAGCCCGGGGACAGGGGGGAACGAGCAGTACTTC.

In its sample, this clone was seen once. J is TRBJ2-2 and V is TRBV2, with D unresolved. CDR3 length: 15 amino acids. V lost 3 bases, J lost 1 base, and 9 bases lay in between. The germline CDR1 and CDR2 sequences are SNHLY and FYNNEI. The CDR3 loop is CASSENPGNTGELFF. Here the CDR3 DNA reads TGTGCCAGCAGTGAGAATCCGGGGAACACCGGGGAGCTGTTTTTT. The full variable domain, its missing parts supplied by reference TRBV2 and TRBJ2-2, is EPEVTQTPSHQVTQMGQEVILRCVPISNHLYFYWYRQILGQKVEFLVSFYNNEISEKSEIFDDQFSVERPDGSNFTLKIRSTKLEDSAMYFCASSENPGNTGELFFGEGSRLTVL.

V usage is TRBV28 and J usage is TRBJ1-1; D perhaps matches TRBD1 (6 bases). CDR3 length: 15 amino acids. The V end lost 2 bases, the J end lost 2 bases, and 12 bases lay between the germline ends. Germline CDR1 reads MDHEN; CDR2 reads SYDVKM. The CDR3 protein is CASSLPGTRNTEAFF. The CDR3 nucleotides read TGTGCCAGCAGTTTACCTGGGACACGAAACACTGAAGCTTTCTTT. The full variable domain, in which reference TRBV28 and TRBJ1-1 provide the parts outside the CDR3, is DVKVTQSSRYLVKRTGEKVFLECVQDMDHENMFWYRQDPGLGLRLIYFSYDVKMKEKGDIPEGYSVSREKKERFSLILESASTNQTSMYLCASSLPGTRNTEAFFGQGTRLTVV.

The chain recombines TRBV11-3 with TRBJ2-2; D remains unclear. Trimming cost V 0 bases and J 4 bases, with 9 bases left between them. The CDR3 is made up of 15 amino acids. CDR1 is SGHNT, CDR2 YENEEA, per germline. The CDR3 here is CASSLDARGTGELFF. The DNA of the CDR3 is TGTGCCAGCAGCTTAGATGCGCGCGGCACCGGGGAGCTGTTTTTT.

This chain connects TRBV6-1 to TRBJ2-2, with D unclear. The ends were cut back, 1 base at V and 5 bases at J, with 11 bases in the middle. CDR3 size: 15 residues. Germline-derived CDR1 and CDR2 are MNHNS and SASEGT. The CDR3: CASSEDASRTGELFF. For the CDR3, the DNA is TGTGCCAGCAGTGAAGATGCTAGTAGGACCGGGGAGCTGTTTTTT.

In DNA, the CDR3 is TGTGCCAGCAGTCGAAGTAGCGGGAGCTGCGAGCAGTACTTC. Residues: CASSRSSGSCEQYF. The rearrangement joins TRBV2 to TRBJ2-7; 9 bases fit TRBD2. V dropped 5 bases and J dropped 6; count of bases not matched to a gene: 8. This CDR3 spans 14 amino acids. Looked up from germline, CDR1 is SNHLY and CDR2 is FYNNEI.

V gene TRBV7-9 combines with J gene TRBJ1-1; no reliable D call. Germline V CDR1 and CDR2: SEHNR, FQNEAQ (reference sequence). Between the trimmed V and J ends, which lost 6 bases and 0 bases, there was a span of 11 bases. The CDR3 totals 14 residues. The CDR3 loop reads CASSGGRLNTEAFF. The CDR3, as DNA: TGTGCCAGCAGTGGAGGGCGATTGAACACTGAAGCTTTCTTT.

The J gene is TRBJ2-7, the V gene TRBV16; D ambiguous. The length of the CDR3 is 12 residues. V lost 0 bases, J lost 4 bases, and 4 bases lay in between. Germline V CDR1 and CDR2: KGHSY, FQNENV. CDR3 sequence (DNA): TGTGCCAGCAGCCAATCCGGGTACGAGCAGTACTTC. It yields the protein CASSQSGYEQYF.

This CDR3 reads CASSSTYPTEKLFF. The CDR3 bases are TGTGCCAGCAGCTCGACCTACCCAACAGAGAAACTGTTTTTT. V and J are TRBV7-6 and TRBJ1-4, with no clear D. The V end was cut by 4 bases, the J end by 11 bases, with 17 bases between. CDR3 length: 14 residues. Germline assignment: CDR1 SGHVS and CDR2 FNYEAQ. The whole variable domain, filled in from reference TRBV7-6 and TRBJ1-4, reads GAGVSQSPRYKVTKRGQDVALRCDPISGHVSLYWYRQALGQGPEFLTYFNYEAQQDKSGLPNDRFSAERPEGSISTLTIQRTEQRDSAMYRCASSSTYPTEKLFFGSGTQLSVL.